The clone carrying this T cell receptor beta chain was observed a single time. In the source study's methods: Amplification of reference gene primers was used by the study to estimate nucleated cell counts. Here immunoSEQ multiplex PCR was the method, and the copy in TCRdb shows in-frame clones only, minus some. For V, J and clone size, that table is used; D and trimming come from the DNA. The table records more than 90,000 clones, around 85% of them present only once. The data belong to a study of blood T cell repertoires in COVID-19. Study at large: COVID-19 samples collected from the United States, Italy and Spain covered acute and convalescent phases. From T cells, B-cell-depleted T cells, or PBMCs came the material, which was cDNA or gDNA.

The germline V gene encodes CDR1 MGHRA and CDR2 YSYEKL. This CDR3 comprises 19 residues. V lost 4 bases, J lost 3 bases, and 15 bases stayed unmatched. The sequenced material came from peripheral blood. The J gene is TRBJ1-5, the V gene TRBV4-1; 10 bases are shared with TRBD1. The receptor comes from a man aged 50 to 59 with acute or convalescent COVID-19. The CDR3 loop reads CASSRWETGGFVFNQPQHF. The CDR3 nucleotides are TGCGCCAGCAGCCGCTGGGAGACAGGGGGCTTTGTTTTCAATCAGCCCCAGCATTTT.